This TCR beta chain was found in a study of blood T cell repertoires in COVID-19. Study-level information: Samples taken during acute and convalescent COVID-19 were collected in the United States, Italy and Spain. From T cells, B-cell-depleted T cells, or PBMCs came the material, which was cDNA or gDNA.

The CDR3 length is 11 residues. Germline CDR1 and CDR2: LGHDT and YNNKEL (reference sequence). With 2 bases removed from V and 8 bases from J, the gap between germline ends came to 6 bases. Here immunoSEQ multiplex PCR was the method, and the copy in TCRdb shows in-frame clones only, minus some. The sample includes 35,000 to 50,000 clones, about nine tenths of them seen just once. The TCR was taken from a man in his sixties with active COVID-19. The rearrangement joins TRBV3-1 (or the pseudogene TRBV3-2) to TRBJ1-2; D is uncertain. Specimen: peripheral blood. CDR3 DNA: TGTGCCAGCAGCCAAAGCGACGGCTACACCTTC. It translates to CASSQSDGYTF.